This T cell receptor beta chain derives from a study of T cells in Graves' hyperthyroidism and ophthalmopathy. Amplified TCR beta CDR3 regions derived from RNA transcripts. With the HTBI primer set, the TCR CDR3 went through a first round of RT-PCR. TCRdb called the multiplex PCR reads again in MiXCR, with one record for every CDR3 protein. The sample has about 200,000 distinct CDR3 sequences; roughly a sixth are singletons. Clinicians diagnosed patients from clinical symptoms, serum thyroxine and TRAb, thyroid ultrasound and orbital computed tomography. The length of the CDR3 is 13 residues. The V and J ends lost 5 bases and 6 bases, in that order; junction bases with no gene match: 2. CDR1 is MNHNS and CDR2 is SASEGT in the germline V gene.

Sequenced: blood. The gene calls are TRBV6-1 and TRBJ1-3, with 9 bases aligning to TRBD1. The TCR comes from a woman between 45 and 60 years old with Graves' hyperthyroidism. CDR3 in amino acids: CASSWDRENTIYF. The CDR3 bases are TGTGCCAGCAGTTGGGACAGGGAAAACACCATATATTTT.